Detailed here is one TCR beta chain. Germline V gene sequence: CDR1 MDHEN, CDR2 SYDVKM. Between the trimmed V and J ends, which lost 7 bases and 4 bases, there was a span of 17 bases. The CDR3 length is 14 residues. This record comes from a study of shared clonotypes between healthy human individuals. Assay: immunoSEQ multiplex PCR; the TCRdb copy retains only in-frame clones and omits some. The data show roughly 700,000 clones, with around 74% seen just once and 1.5% to 2% held by the top ten. The sample was memory CD4+ T cells sorted from blood. Subset specified: CD45RA-negative fraction. This chain joins TRBV28 and TRBJ2-7, with D possibly being TRBD1 (6 bases). This TCR was recovered from a woman aged 25 to 45 in good health. The CDR3, as DNA: TGTGCCAGCACAACGACAGGTTTCCTTTACGAGCAGTACTTC. It translates to CASTTTGFLYEQYF. The full variable domain, completed using reference TRBV28 and TRBJ2-7, is DVKVTQSSRYLVKRTGEKVFLECVQDMDHENMFWYRQDPGLGLRLIYFSYDVKMKEKGDIPEGYSVSREKKERFSLILESASTNQTSMYLCASTTTGFLYEQYFGPGTRLTVT.